These 15 T cell receptor beta chains were sequenced from one sample in a study of T cells in Graves' hyperthyroidism and ophthalmopathy (dated 2019 in TCRdb). Libraries were made using multiplex PCR. Reads for this sample came from an Illumina HiSeq 2000. The TCR beta CDR3 regions were amplified from RNA transcripts. The first round of RT-PCR for the TCR CDR3 was performed with the HTBI primer set and the Qiagen OneStep RT-PCR kit. TCRdb handled the public reads itself, with Q25 trimming in fastp and clone calling in MiXCR, and kept productive beta chains. Rows matching on CDR3 protein sequence are summarized as one entry with the most common DNA and genes. The sample has 650,000 to 750,000 distinct CDR3 sequences on record, 14% of them singletons. Clones ranked in the top ten supply roughly a tenth of the sample. Sequenced: blood. These receptors all stem from a woman aged 18-29 years with Graves' hyperthyroidism.

This clonotype was counted ten times or more. The chain couples TRBV7-8 to TRBJ2-1; 12 bases agree with TRBD2. The germline V gene encodes CDR1 SGHVS and CDR2 FQNEAQ. The length of the CDR3 is 15 residues. The V gene end was trimmed by 4 bases and the J gene end by 8 bases; junction bases not matched to a gene: 6. The CDR3 sequence is CASSSRLAGDHEQFF. The DNA of the CDR3 is TGTGCCAGCAGCTCCAGACTAGCGGGAGACCATGAGCAGTTCTTC.

This clonotype appeared a few times. The rearrangement links TRBV2 to TRBJ2-2; TRBD2 agrees at 9 bases. CDR1 is SNHLY, CDR2 FYNNEI, per germline. With V trimmed by 6 bases and J by 0 bases, 2 bases remained unmatched. This CDR3 has 15 amino acids. This CDR3 reads CASRASGANTGELFF. CDR3 in DNA: TGTGCCAGCAGAGCTAGCGGGGCGAACACCGGGGAGCTGTTTTTT. Supplemented by reference TRBV2 and TRBJ2-2, the full variable domain reads EPEVTQTPSHQVTQMGQEVILRCVPISNHLYFYWYRQILGQKVEFLVSFYNNEISEKSEIFDDQFSVERPDGSNFTLKIRSTKLEDSAMYFCASRASGANTGELFFGEGSRLTVL.

There are a few counts of this clonotype. This chain joins TRBV9 and TRBJ1-3; D call uncertain. In germline, CDR1 is SGDLS, CDR2 YYNGEE. V was trimmed by 0 bases and J by 1 base, leaving 5 bases between them. The CDR3 is made up of 14 amino acids. This CDR3 reads CASSVEGSGNTIYF. The DNA of the CDR3 is TGTGCCAGCAGCGTAGAAGGGTCTGGAAACACCATATATTTT.

CDR3 loop: CATSEGVQETQYF. CDR3 sequence (DNA): TGTGCCACCAGTGAGGGGGTACAAGAGACCCAGTACTTC. The J gene is TRBJ2-5, the V gene TRBV24-1; TRBD1 or TRBD2 may be the D gene (5 bases each). V lost 4 bases, J lost 2 bases, and 7 bases lay in between. The germline gives CDR1 KGHDR, CDR2 SFDVKD. This CDR3 region has 13 residues.

The table lists this clonotype with many counts. The chain carries TRBV2 and TRBJ2-5, with D perhaps TRBD1 (5 bases). CDR3 length: 14 amino acids. Germline CDR1 and CDR2: SNHLY and FYNNEI. V was cut by 4 bases and J by 6 bases, with 15 bases left in between. In nucleotides, the CDR3 is TGTGCCAGCAGTGTAGTCAGGGATTGGAAGACCCAGTACTTC. Translation: CASSVVRDWKTQYF. Full variable domain (missing parts from reference TRBV2 and TRBJ2-5): EPEVTQTPSHQVTQMGQEVILRCVPISNHLYFYWYRQILGQKVEFLVSFYNNEISEKSEIFDDQFSVERPDGSNFTLKIRSTKLEDSAMYFCASSVVRDWKTQYFGPGTRLLVL.

This clonotype appeared many times. The chain combines TRBV2 with TRBJ2-1; TRBD2 aligns across 12 bases. V shed 6 bases, J shed 7 bases, and the junction held 7 bases outside the gene matches. This CDR3 comprises 15 residues. Looked up from germline, CDR1 is SNHLY and CDR2 is FYNNEI. The chain's CDR3 is CASRATSGRGNEQFF. The CDR3 bases are TGTGCCAGCAGAGCGACTAGCGGGAGAGGAAATGAGCAGTTCTTC.

In regard to this clonotype: A much larger clonotype is one base distant, so this may be a read error. The missing conserved phenylalanine or tryptophan at the end of this CDR3 makes a read error likely. The gene calls are TRBV30 and TRBJ1-6; TRBD1 matches at 8 bases. Germline V gene data show CDR1 as GTSNPN and CDR2 as SVGIG (reference sequence). The V gene end was trimmed by 4 bases and the J gene end by 3 bases; junction bases not matched to a gene: 5. The CDR3 spans 15 residues. The CDR3 nucleotides read TGTGCCTGGAAAACGACAGGGGTCTATAATTCACCCCTCCACTCT. Its translation: CAWKTTGVYNSPLHS.

In its sample, this clonotype was seen many times. This chain uses TRBV12-3 or TRBV12-4 with TRBJ2-7, with D tentatively TRBD1 (6 bases). V lost 4 bases and J lost 2, with 9 bases in between. There are 13 residues in the CDR3. The CDR3 DNA is TGTGCCAGCAGTTGGGGGACAACCTACGAGCAGTACTTC. Protein sequence: CASSWGTTYEQYF.

To note about this clonotype: Relative to the germline gene, one junction end is altered; a read error may explain this. The chain employs TRBV5-4 and TRBJ2-1, with 9 bases lining up with TRBD2. Germline V gene data show CDR1 as SGHNT and CDR2 as YYREEE (reference sequence). There are 16 residues in the CDR3. The CDR3 region is CASSPPAGGSFNEQFF. Here the CDR3 DNA reads TGTGCCAGCAGCCCTCCTGCGGGAGGGTCCTTCAATGAGCAGTTCTTC.

This clonotype was counted at least ten times. CDR3 loop: CASKARAHGYGYTF. The CDR3 coding sequence is TGTGCCAGCAAGGCACGAGCACACGGCTATGGCTACACCTTC. The rearrangement links TRBV28 to TRBJ1-2; D is unresolved. The ends were cut back, 7 bases at V and 4 bases at J, with 16 bases in the middle. The CDR3 covers 14 residues. Germline V CDR1 and CDR2: MDHEN, SYDVKM.

This clonotype was recorded at least ten times. The chain combines TRBV12-3 or TRBV12-4 with TRBJ1-1; 7 bases match TRBD1. The CDR3 has 16 residues. V gave up 6 bases and J gave up 1 base; unmatched junction bases: 11. The CDR3: CASRERQGGKNTEAFF. The CDR3 DNA is TGTGCCAGCAGAGAGAGACAGGGTGGAAAGAACACTGAAGCTTTCTTT.

This clonotype was observed at least ten times. V usage is TRBV11-3 and J usage is TRBJ2-2; D unresolved. Germline V CDR1 and CDR2: SGHNT, YENEEA. The CDR3 is 16 amino acids. V was shortened by 5 bases and J by 0 bases, with 13 bases between the two germline ends. This chain's CDR3 is CASSRGQGANTGELFF. CDR3 sequence (DNA): TGTGCCAGCAGCCGCGGTCAAGGAGCGAACACCGGGGAGCTGTTTTTT.

This chain uses TRBV7-2 with TRBJ2-1; D possibly corresponds to TRBD2 (6 bases). V lost 5 bases and J 3 bases, leaving 17 bases between the germline ends. CDR3 length: 16 residues. Germline CDR1 is SGHTA and CDR2 is FQGNSA. CDR3 amino acids: CASSRISRGNYNEQFF. The CDR3 nucleotides are TGTGCCAGCAGCCGTATCTCCCGCGGGAACTACAATGAGCAGTTCTTC.

This clonotype showed up many times. This chain links TRBV7-2 with TRBJ2-7, with 9 bases identical to TRBD1. J lost 7 bases, V lost 3 bases, and 1 base had no gene match. The CDR3 runs 12 residues. Germline CDR1 is SGHTA and CDR2 is FQGNSA. Here the CDR3 DNA reads TGTGCCAGCAGCTTCGGACAGGGGGAGCAGTACTTC. It yields the protein CASSFGQGEQYF.

This clonotype was picked up many times. The V and J genes are TRBV27 and TRBJ2-1, with 9 bases identical to TRBD2. This CDR3 is 15 amino acids long. V dropped 1 base and J dropped 7; count of bases not matched to a gene: 5. Germline CDR1 reads MNHEY; CDR2 reads SMNVEV (reference sequence). The CDR3 region has the DNA TGTGCCAGCAGTTTATTAGCGGGAGCGGTAAATGAGCAGTTCTTC. Protein: CASSLLAGAVNEQFF.